This TCR beta chain derives from a study of T cell repertoires in cytomegalovirus infection. Study-level information: Public TCR beta signatures indicated both CMV infection and matching HLA type. Notes on the study in general: The ex vivo response was dominated by HLA-C-restricted CMV-specific TCR beta clonotypes. Carriers of CMV plus the relevant HLA were identified by cumulative public TCR beta family frequency.

This clonotype was found many times. Its antigen is undetermined. TCRdb passed the reads through MiXCR, listing each CDR3 protein once. Counted here are some 150,000 distinct CDR3 sequences, 6.5% occurring once; the ten biggest clones make up approximately 19%. This CDR3 has 15 residues. Trimming pared 8 bases from V and 3 bases from J, leaving 20 bases between. Germline assignment: CDR1 MNHEY and CDR2 SVGEGT. The chain joins TRBV6-2 or TRBV6-3 to TRBJ2-7; perhaps D is TRBD1 or TRBD2 (5 bases each). The clonotype originates from a human donor in good health (CMV status not recorded). Some clones in this sample may be carry-over from other donors' samples. The sample comprised PBMCs. The CDR3 here is CASVNYGTAGYEQYF. The CDR3 DNA reads TGTGCCAGCGTTAATTACGGGACGGCCGGCTACGAGCAGTACTTC.